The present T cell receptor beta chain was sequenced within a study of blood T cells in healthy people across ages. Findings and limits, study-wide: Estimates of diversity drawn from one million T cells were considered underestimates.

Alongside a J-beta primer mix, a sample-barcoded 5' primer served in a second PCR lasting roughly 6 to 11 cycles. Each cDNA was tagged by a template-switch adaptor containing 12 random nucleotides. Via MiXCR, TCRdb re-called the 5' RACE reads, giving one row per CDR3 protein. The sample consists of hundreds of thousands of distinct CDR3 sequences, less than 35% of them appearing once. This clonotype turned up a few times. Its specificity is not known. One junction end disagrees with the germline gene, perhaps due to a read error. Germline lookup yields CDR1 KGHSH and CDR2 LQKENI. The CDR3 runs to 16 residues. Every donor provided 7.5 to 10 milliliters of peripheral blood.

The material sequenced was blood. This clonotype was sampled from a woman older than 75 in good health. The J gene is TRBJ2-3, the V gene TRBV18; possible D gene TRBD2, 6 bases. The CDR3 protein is CASPPTSSSFSDTQYF. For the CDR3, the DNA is TGTGCCAGCCCACCGACTAGTTCGTCCTTTTCAGATACGCAGTATTTT.